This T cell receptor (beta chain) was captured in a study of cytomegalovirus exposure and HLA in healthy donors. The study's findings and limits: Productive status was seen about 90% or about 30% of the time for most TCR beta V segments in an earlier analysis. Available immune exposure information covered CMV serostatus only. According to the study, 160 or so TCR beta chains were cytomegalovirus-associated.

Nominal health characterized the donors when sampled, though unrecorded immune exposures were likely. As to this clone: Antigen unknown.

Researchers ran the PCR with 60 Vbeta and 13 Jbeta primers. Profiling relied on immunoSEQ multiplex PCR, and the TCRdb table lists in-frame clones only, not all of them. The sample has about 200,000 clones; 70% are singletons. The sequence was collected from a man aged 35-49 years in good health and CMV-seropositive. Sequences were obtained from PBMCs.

The CDR3 bases are TGTGCCAGTAGTCCCAGGACAGGCAAAACGGAGACCCAGTACTTC. It translates to CASSPRTGKTETQYF. The chain recombines TRBV19 with TRBJ2-5, with 7 bases that match TRBD1. The V segment lost 5 bases and the J segment 5 bases; nucleotides outside the gene matches: 11. The CDR3 loop spans 15 amino acids. CDR1 is LNHDA and CDR2 is SQIVND in the germline V gene (reference sequence).